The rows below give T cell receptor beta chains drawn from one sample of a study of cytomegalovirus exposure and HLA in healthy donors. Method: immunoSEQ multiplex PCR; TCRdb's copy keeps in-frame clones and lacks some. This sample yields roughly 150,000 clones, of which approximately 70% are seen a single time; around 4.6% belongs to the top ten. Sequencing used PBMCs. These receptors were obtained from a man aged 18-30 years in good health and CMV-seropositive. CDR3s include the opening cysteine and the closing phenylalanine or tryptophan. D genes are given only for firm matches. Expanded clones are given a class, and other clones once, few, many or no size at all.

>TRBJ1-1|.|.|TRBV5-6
TGTGCCAGCAGCTCGTGGGGTTACAGGGTGAACACTGAAGCTTTCTTT
CASSSWGYRVNTEAFF
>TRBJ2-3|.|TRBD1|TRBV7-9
TGTGCCAGCAGCCCGACAGGGTTCCTTACAGATACGCAGTATTTT
CASSPTGFLTDTQYF
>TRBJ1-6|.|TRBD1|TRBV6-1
TGTGCCAGCAGTGATTCCGGGACAGCTAATTCACCCCTCCACTTT
CASSDSGTANSPLHF
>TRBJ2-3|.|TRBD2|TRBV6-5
TGTGCCAGCACCGGCGGGAGGTGGAGCACAGATACGCAGTATTTT
CASTGGRWSTDTQYF
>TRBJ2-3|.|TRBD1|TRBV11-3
TGTGCCAGCAGCTGGTGGTCGGGGTTGGACAGGAATACGCAGTATTTT
CASSWWSGLDRNTQYF
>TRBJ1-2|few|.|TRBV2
TGTGCCAGCAGTGCGACAGCTGGCTACACCTTC
CASSATAGYTF
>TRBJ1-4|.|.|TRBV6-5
TGTGCCAGCAGGAACCCCAGGGGTAATGAAAAACTGTTTTTT
CASRNPRGNEKLFF
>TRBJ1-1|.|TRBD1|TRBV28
TGTGCCAGCAGTACCCGGACAGGGGGGCTGAACACTGAAGCTTTCTTT
CASSTRTGGLNTEAFF
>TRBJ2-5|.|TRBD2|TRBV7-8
TGTGCCAGCAGCCTAATAGCGGGAGAGGGAGAGACCCAGTACTTC
CASSLIAGEGETQYF
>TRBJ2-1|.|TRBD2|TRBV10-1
TGCGCCAGCAGTGAGTCGATAGGGCCTAGCGGGATCCCCAATGAGCAGTTCTTC
CASSESIGPSGIPNEQFF
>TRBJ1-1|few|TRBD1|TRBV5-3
TGTGCCAGAAGCACGTTGGGACAGGGTGAGGCGAACACTGAAGCTTTCTTT
CARSTLGQGEANTEAFF
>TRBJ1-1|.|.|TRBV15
TGTGCCACCAGCAGAGATCTGGGGAGGGCCACTGAAGCTTTCTTT
CATSRDLGRATEAFF
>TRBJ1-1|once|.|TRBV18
TGTGCCAGCTCAACACGGACAGATTCGAACACTGAAGCTTTCTTT
CASSTRTDSNTEAFF
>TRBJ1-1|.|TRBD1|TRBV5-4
TGTGCCAGCAGCTTCGCGGACAGGGACTACACTGAAGCTTTCTTT
CASSFADRDYTEAFF
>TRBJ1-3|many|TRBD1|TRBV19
TGTGCCAGTAGTAACCCTCTCGGGACAGCTGGAAACACCATATATTTT
CASSNPLGTAGNTIYF
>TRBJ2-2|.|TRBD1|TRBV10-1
TGCGCCAGCGGGACAGCGAGACTGACCCCGAACACCGGGGAGCTGTTTTTT
CASGTARLTPNTGELFF
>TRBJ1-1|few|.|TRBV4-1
TGCGCCAGCAGCCAAGAAGGGAGGGCAAACACTGAAGCTTTCTTT
CASSQEGRANTEAFF
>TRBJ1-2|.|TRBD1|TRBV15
TGTGCCACCAGCAGATCAACTAAAACAGGGGGCTATGGCTACACCTTC
CATSRSTKTGGYGYTF
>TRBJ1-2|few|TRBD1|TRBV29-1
TGCAGCGTTGAAAGGGACAGGGGCTATGGCTACACCTTC
CSVERDRGYGYTF
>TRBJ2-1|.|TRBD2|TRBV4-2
TGTGCCAGCAGCCCCCTAGCGGGAGACTACAATGAGCAGTTCTTC
CASSPLAGDYNEQFF
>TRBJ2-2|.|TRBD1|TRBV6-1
TGTGCCAGCAGTGAGGGGACAGTCGGGGAGCTGTTTTTT
CASSEGTVGELFF
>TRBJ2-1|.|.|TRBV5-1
TGCGCCAGCAGCTTATCTAGCACGAATCCCTACAATGAGCAGTTCTTC
CASSLSSTNPYNEQFF
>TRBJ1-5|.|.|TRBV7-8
TGTGCCAGCAGCTTTGCAGGCAATCAGCCCCAGCATTTT
CASSFAGNQPQHF
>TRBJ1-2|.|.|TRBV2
TGTGCCAGCAGTGACCAGGGAAACTATGGCTACACCTTC
CASSDQGNYGYTF
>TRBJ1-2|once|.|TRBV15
TGTGCCACCAGCAGGGTTCAGGTGGATGGCTACACCTTC
CATSRVQVDGYTF
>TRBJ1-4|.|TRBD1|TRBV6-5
TGTGCCAGCAGTCTAGACAGGGTTAGGGAAAAACTGTTTTTT
CASSLDRVREKLFF
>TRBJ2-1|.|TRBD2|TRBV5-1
TGCGCCAGCAGCACGGCTGCGGGAGGGGACAATGAGCAGTTCTTC
CASSTAAGGDNEQFF
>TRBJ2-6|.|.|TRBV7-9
TGTGCCAGCAGCTTACAGGGTGGGGCCAACGTCCTGACTTTC
CASSLQGGANVLTF
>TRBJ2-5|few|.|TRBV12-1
TGTGCCAGCAGCTTCACTAGCGGCCAAGAGACCCAGTACTTC
CASSFTSGQETQYF
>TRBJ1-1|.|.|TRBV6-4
TGTGCCAGCAGTGACTCTGACCGGGGGGCGGGAGCCTTTGAAGCTTTCTTT
CASSDSDRGAGAFEAFF
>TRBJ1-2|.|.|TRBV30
TGTGCCTGGACGGAGCTCTCCCCCTATGGCTACACCTTC
CAWTELSPYGYTF
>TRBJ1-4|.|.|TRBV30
TGTGCCTGGCAACTCCAGGGGCCGGGAGAAAAACTGTTTTTT
CAWQLQGPGEKLFF
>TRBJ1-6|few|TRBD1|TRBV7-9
TGTGCCAGCAGCTTAGGGACAGGGGCTTATTCACCCCTCCACTTT
CASSLGTGAYSPLHF
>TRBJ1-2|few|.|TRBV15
TGTGCCACCAGCAGAGTAAATCACGGGTATGGCTACACCTTC
CATSRVNHGYGYTF
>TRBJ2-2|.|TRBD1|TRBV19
TGTGCCAGTAGTACCACCGGGACAGGGAACGGGGAGCTGTTTTTT
CASSTTGTGNGELFF
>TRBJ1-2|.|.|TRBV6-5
TGTGCCAGCAGATCGGACCTCGGGAGGTATGGCTACACCTTC
CASRSDLGRYGYTF
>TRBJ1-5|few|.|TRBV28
TGTGCCACTCGACCTGGGGCGGGGGGGGGAGGGGATTGGCAGCCCCAGCATTTT
CATRPGAGGGGDWQPQHF
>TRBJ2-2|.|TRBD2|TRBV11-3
TGTGCCAGCAGACCGGGACTAGCGGGAGCCGGGGAGCTGTTTTTT
CASRPGLAGAGELFF
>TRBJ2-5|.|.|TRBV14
TGTGCCAGCAGCCAAACCAGGGAGACCCAGTACTTC
CASSQTRETQYF
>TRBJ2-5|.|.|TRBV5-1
TGCGCCAGCAGTCCGCGGTTAGCCCCAGAGGAAACCCAGTACTTC
CASSPRLAPEETQYF
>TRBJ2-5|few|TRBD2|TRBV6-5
TGTGCCAGCCAACTAGCGGGGAAAGAGACCCAGTACTTC
CASQLAGKETQYF
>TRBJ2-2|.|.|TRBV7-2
TGTGCCAGCAGCCCGCAGGGCACCGGGGAGCTGTTTTTT
CASSPQGTGELFF
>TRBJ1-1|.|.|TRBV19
TGTGCCAGTAGTACGCAGGTGAACACTGAAGCTTTCTTT
CASSTQVNTEAFF
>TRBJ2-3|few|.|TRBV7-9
TGTGCCAGCAGCTTAGCGCAAGTAGCGGTCGGGGATACGCAGTATTTT
CASSLAQVAVGDTQYF
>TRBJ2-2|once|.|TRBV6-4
TGTGCCAGCAGACTACAGGACACCGGGGAGCTGTTTTTT
CASRLQDTGELFF
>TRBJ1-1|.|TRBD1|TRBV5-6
TGTGCCAGCAGCAACACAGGGGGCAGGACTGAAGCTTTCTTT
CASSNTGGRTEAFF
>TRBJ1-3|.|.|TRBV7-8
TGTGCCAGCAGCGTCGACAGCGGAAACACCATATATTTT
CASSVDSGNTIYF
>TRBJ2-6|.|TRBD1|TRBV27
TGTGCCAGCAGGACAGGGGGATCCGTTGGGGCCAACGTCCTGACTTTC
CASRTGGSVGANVLTF
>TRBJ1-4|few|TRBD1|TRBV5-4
TGTGCCAGCAGCCCTCAACAGGGGGATGAAAAACTGTTTTTT
CASSPQQGDEKLFF
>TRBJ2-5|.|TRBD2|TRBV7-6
TGTGCCAGCAGCCCCACTAGCGCCGGGGGAGAGACCCAGTACTTC
CASSPTSAGGETQYF
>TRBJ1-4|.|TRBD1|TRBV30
TGTGCCGGGACAGGGGGCAGGGAAAAACTGTTTTTT
CAGTGGREKLFF
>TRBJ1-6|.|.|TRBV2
TGTGCCAGCAGGGGACTACTAAGTTCACCCCTCCACTTT
CASRGLLSSPLHF
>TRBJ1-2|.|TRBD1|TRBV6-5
TGTGCCAGCAGTCTCGACAGGGACTCTTATGGCTACACCTTC
CASSLDRDSYGYTF
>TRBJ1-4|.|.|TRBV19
TGTGCCACCAGGGATTTAACCTCTAATGAAAAACTGTTTTTT
CATRDLTSNEKLFF
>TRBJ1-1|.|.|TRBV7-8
TGTGCCAGCAGCCTCCGAGGGTCGCCTGAAGCTTTCTTT
CASSLRGSPEAFF
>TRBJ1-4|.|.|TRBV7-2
TGTGCCAGCAGCCCAGTTAGGGGCGAGATTGAAAAACTGTTTTTT
CASSPVRGEIEKLFF
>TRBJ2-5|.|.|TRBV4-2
TGTGCCAGCAGCCCTAGACTAGAAGAGACCCAGTACTTC
CASSPRLEETQYF
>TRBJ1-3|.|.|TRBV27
TGTGCCAGCAAGGAGGCGATGGGCGGAAACACCATATATTTT
CASKEAMGGNTIYF